This TCR beta chain was found in a study of cytotoxic CD8 clonotypes in ibrutinib-treated CLL. For the study at large: Timing of response sample collection was a median approximately eleven months after treatment start, with a range of 6 to 36. Study findings and constraints: Increased clonality at ibrutinib response gave way to a return toward baseline at progression. Contraction or stability on treatment was seen for public clonotypes, which were uncommon.

TCRdb keeps only in-frame clones here, not all; method: immunoSEQ multiplex PCR. The sample contains some 130,000 clones, 80% to 90% of which appear only once. As for this clone: Antigen specificity is unknown.

Germline lookup yields CDR1 SGHAT and CDR2 FQNNGV. The CDR3 covers 17 residues. Trimming removed 0 bases at V and 4 bases at J, with 17 bases between. This receptor was obtained from a human donor with chronic lymphocytic leukemia. The sample consisted of PBMCs, taken after 24 months of ibrutinib treatment. The V call is TRBV11-2, the J call TRBJ2-3, with D possibly being TRBD2 (5 bases). CDR3 region: CASSLDLVGALADTQYF. For the CDR3, the DNA is TGTGCCAGCAGCTTAGATTTGGTGGGAGCTTTAGCAGATACGCAGTATTTT.